The clone carrying this T cell receptor (beta chain) was found many times. Its target is unknown. This sample was taken from a study of CD8 T cells in ankylosing spondylitis. TCRdb re-called the 5' RACE reads with MiXCR, one entry per CDR3 protein. This sample carries 150,000 to 200,000 distinct CDR3 sequences, about a third of them seen once, and the ten largest clones take approximately 6%. General observations from the study: A number of the motif variants had already been described in reactive arthritis synovial fluid and blood. Disease-linked clones were reportedly significantly enriched in matched ankylosing spondylitis synovial fluid. A TCR beta motif of several highly homologous variants seemed to mark ankylosing spondylitis blood.

The J segment lost 6 bases and the V segment lost 4 bases, leaving 12 bases of the junction unmatched. Germline loops: CDR1 LNHDA, CDR2 SQIVND (reference sequence). This CDR3 spans 15 amino acids. This rearrangement joins TRBV19 to TRBJ2-7; 7 positions match TRBD1. Source material: synovial fluid, either unsorted or a sorted T cell fraction (not recorded which). The TCR originated in a male donor with ankylosing spondylitis. The CDR3 protein is CASSTFRQGGCEQYF. CDR3 nucleotides: TGTGCCAGTAGTACCTTCCGACAGGGCGGGTGCGAGCAGTACTTC.